Following are 18 T cell receptor beta chains from one sample sequenced in a study of shared clonotypes between healthy human individuals. Produced via immunoSEQ multiplex PCR; TCRdb's table is partial and in-frame only. Of about a million clones listed, under 80% are singletons. Sequencing was carried out using memory CD4+ T cells sorted from blood. Noted subset: CD45RA-negative fraction. Every receptor here comes from a man aged 18 to 30 in good health.

The rearrangement uses TRBV30 and TRBJ1-6; 9 nucleotides match TRBD1. Germline V gives CDR1 GTSNPN, CDR2 SVGIG (reference sequence). The CDR3 loop spans 15 amino acids. V dropped 2 bases and J dropped 5; count of bases not matched to a gene: 4. CDR3: CAWSIGQGNNSPLHF. The CDR3 DNA follows: TGTGCCTGGAGTATCGGACAGGGGAATAATTCACCCCTCCACTTT.

Note on this clone: This sample includes further DNA sequences coding for the same CDR3. The chain combines TRBV18 with TRBJ1-5; the D gene is possibly TRBD1 (6 bases). The CDR3 has 13 amino acids. Germline-derived CDR1 and CDR2 are KGHSH and LQKENI. Deletions cut 3 bases from V and 7 bases from J, with 10 bases between. The CDR3 nucleotides are TGTGCCAGCTCACCGGGGGCAGGACAGCCCCAGCATTTT. This translates into CASSPGAGQPQHF. The whole variable domain, filled in from reference TRBV18 and TRBJ1-5, reads NAGVMQNPRHLVRRRGQEARLRCSPMKGHSHVYWYRQLPEEGLKFMVYLQKENIIDESGMPKERFSAEFPKEGPSILRIQQVVRGDSAAYFCASSPGAGQPQHFGDGTRLSIL.

J is TRBJ2-1 and V is TRBV5-1, with TRBD2 matching over 7 bases. V lost 1 base and J lost 4; bases outside the gene matches: 5. This CDR3 contains 15 residues. The germline V gene encodes CDR1 SGHRS and CDR2 YFSETQ. CDR3 residues: CASSLSGVGYNEQFF. The CDR3 DNA follows: TGCGCCAGCAGCTTGAGCGGGGTGGGGTACAATGAGCAGTTCTTC.

This clone occurred a few times. The chain employs TRBV9 and TRBJ2-2; 8 bases are shared with TRBD1. CDR3 length: 16 amino acids. Germline values: CDR1 SGDLS, CDR2 YYNGEE. Trimming at V came to 3 bases and at J to 6 bases, leaving 10 bases not matched to a gene. The DNA for the CDR3 is TGTGCCAGCAGCGGGCGAGGGCAGGGGGCGTCCGGGGAGCTGTTTTTT. This gives the protein CASSGRGQGASGELFF. Looking up the rest from reference TRBV9 and TRBJ2-2 gives the full variable domain: DSGVTQTPKHLITATGQRVTLRCSPRSGDLSVYWYQQSLDQGLQFLIQYYNGEERAKGNILERFSAQQFPDLHSELNLSSLELGDSALYFCASSGRGQGASGELFFGEGSRLTVL.

CDR3 coding DNA: TGTGCCAGCAGCTTGGCCTCAAGTTCCTACGAGCAGTACTTC. Translating gives CASSLASSSYEQYF. The chain is built from TRBV5-4 and TRBJ2-7; D is unclear. There are 14 residues in the CDR3. Germline V gene lookup returns CDR1 SGHNT and CDR2 YYREEE (reference sequence). With 0 bases removed from V and 1 base from J, the gap between germline ends came to 8 bases.

Details on this clone: Other DNA variants within this sample encode the same CDR3. The rearrangement links TRBV7-7 to TRBJ2-2, with D possibly matching TRBD2 (5 bases). The CDR3 runs to 13 residues. Germline V gene lookup returns CDR1 SSHAT and CDR2 FNYEAQ (reference sequence). The CDR3 protein is CASQAVNTGELFF. The CDR3 DNA is TGTGCTAGTCAAGCGGTTAACACCGGGGAGCTGTTTTTT. Full variable domain (outside the CDR3, taken from reference TRBV7-7 and TRBJ2-2): GAGVSQSPRYKVTKRGQDVTLRCDPISSHATLYWYQQALGQGPEFLTYFNYEAQPDKSGLPSDRFSAERPEGSISTLTIQRTEQRDSAMYRCASQAVNTGELFFGEGSRLTVL.

This clone appeared once. This sequence joins TRBV28 and TRBJ1-3, with 9 bases aligning to TRBD1. Germline V CDR1 and CDR2: MDHEN, SYDVKM. The CDR3 has 18 residues. Trimming at V came to 8 bases and at J to 0 bases, leaving 14 bases not matched to a gene. The CDR3 DNA reads as TGTGCCAGCCTACCCGGGACAGGGAAGGGGGTCTCTGGAAACACCATATATTTT. The encoded protein is CASLPGTGKGVSGNTIYF.

The chain carries TRBV13 and TRBJ2-6, with D perhaps matching TRBD1 (5 bases). The CDR3 has 19 residues. The germline gives CDR1 PRHDT, CDR2 FYEKMQ (reference sequence). V was shortened by 3 bases and J by 0 bases, with 18 bases between the two germline ends. The CDR3 DNA sequence: TGTGCCAGCAGCTTTCCCTTGGGGCCCACAAACTCTGGGGCCAACGTCCTGACTTTC. Translated: CASSFPLGPTNSGANVLTF.

The V gene is TRBV7-9, the J gene TRBJ2-7, with unresolved D. The CDR3 contains 15 residues. Germline CDR1 and CDR2: SEHNR and FQNEAQ (reference sequence). Trimming pared 4 bases from V and 1 base from J, leaving 14 bases between. The CDR3 spells CASSSQGLGSYEQYF. Written as DNA, the CDR3 is TGTGCCAGCAGCTCACAAGGTCTCGGTTCCTACGAGCAGTACTTC.

The chain combines TRBV11-2 with TRBJ2-7; 12 bases line up with TRBD2. Germline CDR1 SGHAT, CDR2 FQNNGV. The CDR3 sequence is 14 residues long. V was pared by 5 bases and J by 3 bases, with 2 bases of the junction left unmatched. The CDR3 sequence is CASSPGLAGYEQYF. The DNA of the CDR3 is TGTGCCAGCAGCCCGGGACTAGCGGGCTACGAGCAGTACTTC.

This chain joins TRBV2 and TRBJ1-1, with D perhaps matching TRBD1 (5 bases). CDR1 and CDR2 from the germline V gene are SNHLY and FYNNEI. The ends were cut back, 2 bases at V and 0 bases at J, with 13 bases in the middle. CDR3 length: 16 amino acids. The CDR3 sequence is CASSEIGAGMNTEAFF. CDR3 DNA sequence: TGTGCCAGCAGTGAAATAGGGGCAGGGATGAACACTGAAGCTTTCTTT. The full variable domain, with the rest looked up from reference TRBV2 and TRBJ1-1, is EPEVTQTPSHQVTQMGQEVILRCVPISNHLYFYWYRQILGQKVEFLVSFYNNEISEKSEIFDDQFSVERPDGSNFTLKIRSTKLEDSAMYFCASSEIGAGMNTEAFFGQGTRLTVV.

V and J are TRBV6-6 and TRBJ2-4, with D uncertain. The V and J ends lost 4 bases and 0 bases respectively, with 7 bases between them. CDR3 length: 14 amino acids. The germline gives CDR1 MNHNY, CDR2 SVGAGI (reference sequence). DNA for the CDR3: TGTGCCAGCAGTTCCCCATCAGCCAAAAACATTCAGTACTTC. Its protein is CASSSPSAKNIQYF.

This chain joins TRBV10-2 and TRBJ1-4; 8 bases align to TRBD1. V lost 3 bases to trimming and J lost 3 bases; unmatched junction nucleotides: 9. The germline V gene has CDR1 WSHSY and CDR2 SAAADI. The CDR3 loop spans 17 amino acids. CDR3: CASSDLPKTGANEKLFF. In DNA form, the CDR3 reads TGCGCCAGCAGTGATCTCCCAAAGACAGGGGCTAATGAAAAACTGTTTTTT.

The V call is TRBV2, the J call TRBJ1-4; weak D call: TRBD1 (6 bases). The CDR3 has 13 amino acids. Germline loops: CDR1 SNHLY, CDR2 FYNNEI. Deletions cut 6 bases from V and 8 bases from J, with 13 bases between. The CDR3 loop reads CASRQGIMEKLFF. The DNA for the CDR3 is TGTGCCAGCAGACAGGGCATAATGGAAAAACTGTTTTTT.

This clone was detected only a few times. V gene TRBV5-1 combines with J gene TRBJ1-1; no firm D call. CDR1 and CDR2 (germline): SGHRS, YFSETQ. Trimming took off 0 bases at V and 2 bases at J, with 11 bases between the two ends. The CDR3 spans 15 residues. This CDR3 is CASSLGAGDNTEAFF. The CDR3 DNA follows: TGCGCCAGCAGCTTGGGCGCGGGAGACAACACTGAAGCTTTCTTT.

J is TRBJ2-7 and V is TRBV12-2; TRBD2, as called in the table, went unchecked against the DNA. TRBV12-2 corresponds to a pseudogene. CDR3 length: 16 residues. CDR3 nucleotide sequence: TGTGCAAGTCCCTTCGGGGCTAGCGGGATCGACTACGAGCAGTACTTC. Residues: CASPFGASGIDYEQYF.

This chain uses TRBV7-2 with TRBJ1-1; no reliable D call. The germline V and J ends were trimmed by 5 bases and 1 base, with 8 bases remaining between them. This CDR3 has 13 residues. The V gene's germline CDR1 is SGHTA and CDR2 FQGNSA. The CDR3 DNA reads TGTGCCAGCAGCAACTGGGAGAACACTGAAGCTTTCTTT. Amino acid sequence: CASSNWENTEAFF. The full variable domain, completed using reference TRBV7-2 and TRBJ1-1, is GAGVSQSPSNKVTEKGKDVELRCDPISGHTALYWYRQSLGQGLEFLIYFQGNSAPDKSGLPSDRFSAERTGGSVSTLTIQRTQQEDSAVYLCASSNWENTEAFFGQGTRLTVV.

As for this clone: Given a far larger clone just one base away, this is likely a sequencing read error. This chain uses TRBV7-9 with TRBJ2-7; TRBD1 matches 9 bases. This CDR3 has 15 residues. Trimming at V came to 5 bases and at J to 6 bases, leaving 11 bases not matched to a gene. From germline, CDR1 is SEHNR and CDR2 FQNEAQ (reference sequence). CDR3 nucleotides: TGTGCCAGCAGCGTGGGGACAGGGTTTGTGGGCGAGCAGTACTTC. Translating it yields CASSVGTGFVGEQYF.